The next 14 T cell receptor beta chains were all read from a single sample in a study of cytomegalovirus exposure and HLA in healthy donors (dated 2017 in TCRdb). Receptor amplification or capture employed the immunoSEQ multiplex PCR assay. For the multiplex PCR, a mixture combining 60 forward primers for TCR Vbeta segments and 13 reverse primers for TCR Jbeta segments was used. Here the immuneACCESS table is served through TCRdb, limited to in-frame sequences with V and J called. Missing clones are a known gap in these copies; in checked studies unresolved V genes cover under half, and the rest lacks a known reason. In all, the sample holds some 150,000 clones, and 75% to 90% of those were seen once. Of the sample, 8.1% falls within the top ten clones. Sequencing used PBMCs. These receptors all come from a woman between 50 and 59 years old in good health and CMV-seropositive.

On this clone itself: One end of the junction is discordant with germline, which a read error may explain. J is TRBJ1-5 and V is TRBV10-3; D not resolved. Germline CDR1 is ENHRY and CDR2 is SYGVKD. The CDR3 has 12 amino acids. CDR3 amino acids: CAISDWNRPQHF. The CDR3 nucleotides are TGTGCCATCAGCGACTGGAATCGGCCCCAGCATTTT.

The V and J genes are TRBV2 and TRBJ2-7; 10 bases are a match to TRBD1. Trimming took 5 bases from V and 3 from J; bases not matched to a gene: 4. This CDR3 contains 14 residues. Germline CDR1 is SNHLY and CDR2 is FYNNEI. The CDR3 protein is CASSKGQGYYEQYF. DNA of the CDR3: TGTGCCAGCAGTAAGGGACAGGGGTACTACGAGCAGTACTTC.

The rearrangement uses TRBV4-2 and TRBJ2-7; TRBD2 aligns across 9 bases. This CDR3 has 16 residues. Germline CDR1 reads LGHNA; CDR2 reads YNFKEQ. V shed 0 bases, J shed 3 bases, and the junction held 6 bases outside the gene matches. CDR3 protein: CASSQELGSGSYEQYF. The CDR3 DNA is TGTGCCAGCAGCCAAGAATTAGGTAGCGGGAGCTACGAGCAGTACTTC.

The chain recombines TRBV5-1 with TRBJ1-2; perhaps TRBD1 as D (6 bases). With 4 bases removed from V and 8 bases from J, the gap between germline ends came to 18 bases. Germline-derived CDR1 and CDR2 are SGHRS and YFSETQ. This CDR3 region has 14 residues. The CDR3 spells CASSLQGRGLGYTF. The CDR3 DNA follows: TGCGCCAGCAGCCTCCAGGGGCGGGGGCTAGGCTACACCTTC.

V is TRBV7-9 and J is TRBJ1-3; tentative D call: TRBD1 (6 bases). CDR3 length: 15 amino acids. V lost 6 bases to trimming and J lost 4 bases, with 16 bases between them. Germline assignment: CDR1 SEHNR and CDR2 FQNEAQ (reference sequence). The CDR3 sequence: CASSYGQLDGNTIYF. The CDR3 DNA is TGTGCCAGCAGTTACGGACAGCTCGACGGAAACACCATATATTTT.

Points on this clone: Other DNA variants within this sample encode the same CDR3. The chain combines TRBV9 with TRBJ2-3, with TRBD1 as a possible D gene (5 bases). CDR3 length equals 14 residues. Per germline, CDR1 SGDLS and CDR2 YYNGEE. Trimming cost V 1 base and J 1 base, with 7 bases left between them. The CDR3 loop is CASSVRGGTDTQYF. CDR3 in DNA: TGTGCCAGCAGCGTAAGGGGCGGCACAGATACGCAGTATTTT.

The chain combines TRBV2 with TRBJ1-1; 9 bases fit TRBD1. Germline V lookup: CDR1 SNHLY, CDR2 FYNNEI. The CDR3 loop spans 14 amino acids. The ends lost 6 bases at V and 2 bases at J; junction bases unmatched: 4. The DNA of the CDR3 is TGTGCCAGCAGGAGGGACAGGGCCAACACTGAAGCTTTCTTT. This sequence encodes CASRRDRANTEAFF.

This chain connects TRBV21-1 to TRBJ1-1. TRBV21-1 is annotated as a pseudogene. The length of the CDR3 is 11 residues. The CDR3 here is CATHYPGEAFF. Here the CDR3 DNA reads TGTGCCACGCACTACCCGGGAGAAGCTTTCTTT.

The chain joins TRBV2 to TRBJ2-7; no reliable D call. Trimming removed 3 bases at V and 3 bases at J, with 6 bases between. This CDR3 has 12 residues. CDR1 and CDR2 from the germline V gene are SNHLY and FYNNEI. CDR3 sequence (DNA): TGTGCCAGCAGTGAGACACGCTACGAGCAGTACTTC. This sequence encodes CASSETRYEQYF.

The V call is TRBV5-1, the J call TRBJ2-6; the D is unclear. The V gene's germline CDR1 is SGHRS and CDR2 YFSETQ. The CDR3 spans 19 residues. The V end lost 0 bases, the J end lost 0 bases, and 16 bases lay between the germline ends. Written as DNA, the CDR3 is TGCGCCAGCAGCTTGGCTCAACTCTCCCGGGTCTCTGGGGCCAACGTCCTGACTTTC. It translates to CASSLAQLSRVSGANVLTF. The variable domain in full, with the rest retrieved from reference TRBV5-1 and TRBJ2-6, is KAGVTQTPRYLIKTRGQQVTLSCSPISGHRSVSWYQQTPGQGLQFLFEYFSETQRNKGNFPGRFSGRQFSNSRSEMNVSTLELGDSALYLCASSLAQLSRVSGANVLTFGAGSRLTVL.

In this sample, this clone turned up once. This sequence joins TRBV5-1 and TRBJ1-1; D gene uncertain. The CDR3 is made up of 14 amino acids. Deletions cut 1 base from V and 1 base from J, with 8 bases between. CDR1 is SGHRS and CDR2 is YFSETQ in the germline V gene. The CDR3, as DNA: TGCGCCAGCAGCTTGTTGGCGGAGAACACTGAAGCTTTCTTT. This encodes CASSLLAENTEAFF.

This clone occurred once. This chain uses TRBV7-2 with TRBJ2-7, with D possibly matching TRBD1 (6 bases). CDR1 SGHTA and CDR2 FQGNSA come from the germline V gene. Trimming pared 4 bases from V and 1 base from J, leaving 14 bases between. The CDR3 is 15 residues long. CDR3 nucleotide sequence: TGTGCCAGCAGCTGGACAGCTCAGTATTCCTACGAGCAGTACTTC. Its protein product is CASSWTAQYSYEQYF.

This clone was seen only once. The genes are TRBV7-9 and TRBJ1-1; 7 positions match TRBD1. CDR1 SEHNR and CDR2 FQNEAQ come from the germline V gene (reference sequence). Trimming at V came to 4 bases and at J to 1 base, leaving 3 bases not matched to a gene. CDR3 length: 14 residues. CDR3 nucleotides: TGTGCCAGCAGCTCGGACAGGTGGAACACTGAAGCTTTCTTT. It is translated as CASSSDRWNTEAFF.

The V and J genes are TRBV7-2 and TRBJ2-7; TRBD2 aligns across 8 bases. Losses at the gene ends were 3 bases for V and 7 bases for J; bases not matched to a gene: 8. Germline assignment: CDR1 SGHTA and CDR2 FQGNSA. The CDR3 length is 14 residues. CDR3 loop: CASSFQTSVNEQYF. The CDR3 DNA reads TGTGCCAGCAGCTTCCAGACTAGCGTAAATGAGCAGTACTTC.